One and the same sample provided the 9 T cell receptor beta chains below, sequenced in a study of blood T cell repertoires in COVID-19. Sequencing was performed with immunoSEQ multiplex PCR; in TCRdb, only in-frame clones are kept and a portion is missing. Here the sample spans approximately 94,000 clones, 80% being singletons. Sequences were obtained from peripheral blood. The receptor source for this set is a woman aged 70-85 years with acute or convalescent COVID-19.

This chain links TRBV2 with TRBJ2-3; 10 bases agree with TRBD2. With 5 bases clipped from V and 1 base from J, the junction kept 9 bases outside the gene matches. From germline, CDR1 is SNHLY and CDR2 FYNNEI. This CDR3 has 17 amino acids. The CDR3 coding sequence is TGTGCCAGCAGTCGGCAACTAGCGGGGACAGGCACAGATACGCAGTATTTT. This translates into CASSRQLAGTGTDTQYF.

The chain carries TRBV19 and TRBJ1-2, with TRBD1 as a possible D gene (5 bases). The CDR3 is made up of 13 amino acids. In germline, CDR1 is LNHDA, CDR2 SQIVND (reference sequence). V lost 6 bases and J 4 bases, leaving 12 bases between the germline ends. The DNA of the CDR3 is TGTGCCAGTAGGGAGACAGATATCTATGGCTACACCTTC. This translates into CASRETDIYGYTF.

The rearrangement links TRBV5-1 to TRBJ2-5; 13 nucleotides align to TRBD2. This CDR3 has 15 residues. Germline values: CDR1 SGHRS, CDR2 YFSETQ. V dropped 1 base and J dropped 5; count of bases not matched to a gene: 2. CDR3: CASSLTSGGVETQYF. In nucleotides, the CDR3 is TGCGCCAGCAGCTTGACTAGCGGGGGGGTGGAGACCCAGTACTTC.

The gene calls are TRBV12-3 or TRBV12-4 and TRBJ1-1; D gene ambiguous. Trimming shortened V by 5 bases and J by 4 bases, and 8 bases separated the two germline ends. This CDR3 is built from 12 residues. In nucleotides, the CDR3 is TGTGCCAGCAGTCTAGGGAGCACTGAAGCTTTCTTT. It codes for CASSLGSTEAFF.

This chain links TRBV9 with TRBJ1-1, with D uncertain. Trimming left V 1 base short and J 6 bases short, with 4 bases between. CDR1 is SGDLS and CDR2 is YYNGEE in the germline V gene. The CDR3 is 11 residues long. The CDR3 sequence is CASSVSSEAFF. CDR3 DNA: TGTGCCAGCAGCGTAAGCTCTGAAGCTTTCTTT.

This clone was observed a handful of times. The chain has TRBV10-3 and TRBJ1-2; D call uncertain. The ends were cut back, 0 bases at V and 0 bases at J, with 5 bases in the middle. Germline V gene data show CDR1 as ENHRY and CDR2 as SYGVKD. This CDR3 is 14 amino acids long. The CDR3 DNA follows: TGTGCCATCAGTGAGTCTACAGCTAACTATGGCTACACCTTC. Its protein product is CAISESTANYGYTF.

This clone was found a few times. The rearrangement links TRBV7-8 to TRBJ1-1; D might be TRBD1 (5 bases). In germline, CDR1 is SGHVS, CDR2 FQNEAQ. This CDR3 is built from 13 residues. Deletions cut 6 bases from V and 1 base from J, with 9 bases between. DNA for the CDR3: TGTGCCAGCAGTCAACAGGAGAACACTGAAGCTTTCTTT. This encodes CASSQQENTEAFF.

The V and J genes are TRBV30 and TRBJ1-2, with D unclear. Germline loops: CDR1 GTSNPN, CDR2 SVGIG (reference sequence). Trimming left V 8 bases short and J 8 bases short, with 15 bases between. This CDR3 spans 11 amino acids. CDR3 amino acids: CANGWSSGYTF. For the CDR3, the DNA is TGTGCCAACGGGTGGAGTAGCGGCTACACCTTC.

This clone is a singleton in its sample. This chain links TRBV30 with TRBJ1-1, with D perhaps TRBD1 (5 bases). Trimming left V 1 base short and J 5 bases short, with 17 bases between. CDR1 GTSNPN and CDR2 SVGIG come from the germline V gene (reference sequence). CDR3 length equals 15 residues. The CDR3 spells CAWSAPVGSGTEAFF. In DNA form, the CDR3 reads TGTGCCTGGAGTGCCCCTGTAGGATCAGGGACTGAAGCTTTCTTT.